Listed here is a single TCR beta chain. The antigen is unknown. This specimen comes from a study of blood T cells in healthy people across ages. Study-wide findings and caveats: Diversity of TCR beta correlated strongly with naive T cell percentage.

Every sample had a minimum of 6.5 million PBMCs isolated. PCR was performed a second time for 7 to 11 cycles using a sample-barcoded 5' primer and a J-beta primer mix. Every single cDNA molecule received a tag from a template-switch adaptor with 12 random nucleotides. TCRdb reanalysed the 5' RACE reads using MiXCR and keeps one entry per CDR3 protein. The sample lists 750,000 to 850,000 distinct CDR3 sequences, 20% to 30% occurring once. Germline V gene data show CDR1 as DFQATT and CDR2 as SNEGSKA (reference sequence). With 4 bases removed from V and 3 bases from J, the gap between germline ends came to 15 bases. The length of the CDR3 is 14 residues. In addition, the sample was reused for a study of T cells of mothers and their children. From that report: Related mother-child pairs showed slightly, non-significantly higher overlap than unrelated pairs.

The rearrangement links TRBV20-1 to TRBJ1-1; no firm D call. The receptor was isolated from a boy younger than 18 in good health. Sequenced input: blood. The CDR3 spells CSATVFGRDTEAFF. The CDR3, as DNA: TGCAGTGCTACAGTTTTCGGGAGGGACACTGAAGCTTTCTTT.